The subject of this entry is one TCR beta chain. This clonotype was counted between two and nine times. Its specific antigen is unknown. Per-base quality was not reported, and no clone a single base away is much larger than it. Only healthy Caucasian donors were included. Three pairs of female monozygotic twins, all aged roughly 18 to 29 years, made up the twin cohort. The RNA used for TCR libraries was isolated from peripheral blood mononuclear cells. The sample originates from a study of identical twins (dated by TCRdb to the mid-2010s). Context from the whole study: TCR alpha and beta repertoires from monozygotic twins, unrelated adults of various ages and cord blood were deep-sequenced to test whether fetal clonotypes persist. To rule out contamination, replicate twin experiments were performed at different times with different library preparation protocols.

Including cysteine and phenylalanine, the CDR3 has 12 amino acids. Only CDR3 DNA remains: 36 bases, in frame from the first base. As encoded in the germline V gene, CDR1 is SGHTA while CDR2 is FQGTGA. The junction carries 9 bases between V and J, which are trimmed by 4 bases and 8 bases respectively. Library construction relied on 5' RACE. The sequencing machine was an Illumina HiSeq 2000. A universal primer binding site was added through template switching, and the final cDNA carried a unique molecular identifier so that TCR cDNA molecules could be counted accurately. First-strand cDNA for TCR alpha and beta chains was synthesized from specific primers in the conserved constant-segment region. Each cDNA library was double barcoded, with a SMART-Mk sample barcode plus Illumina barcodes, to control for contamination. Two successive PCR steps introduced TruSeq adapter sequences along with Illumina sample barcodes. Sequencing of the TCR alpha and beta cDNA libraries was done on the Illumina HiSeq platform using custom primers. Per the authors' processing: MiGEC was used to process raw reads and extract unique molecular identifiers, and MiXCR was used to find CDR3 positions. Recombination models were inferred per individual with the repgenHMM and IGoR tools using an EM algorithm. The analysis of shared clonotypes was done with the tcR package in R, with sharing normalized by the product of cloneset sizes. To study raw recombination without the effects of thymic and clonal selection, out-of-frame nonproductive sequences were analyzed. TCRdb applied fastp at Q25 and MiXCR to the public reads, then kept only in-frame beta chains. Rows with a matching CDR3 protein are joined into one entry that keeps the most common DNA and genes. The V and J calls were determined by TCRdb, not by the authors. The sample table records 700,000 or so distinct CDR3 sequences; approximately 21% of these occur just once. Jointly, the top ten make up 4% to 4.5% of the sample.

Overall results and qualifications from the work: Zero-insertion analyses could be partly confounded by invariant T cells such as MAIT and iNKT, though diverse VJ usage argued against such confounding for most clonotypes. Because the same donors could not be followed over many years, conclusions were based on cross-sectional statistical analysis. Compared with coincidental sharing between unrelated individuals, out-of-frame TCR alpha sequences shared between twins showed an excess of sequences with low generation probability. In monozygotic twins, out-of-frame TCR alpha sharing was systematically underestimated by recombination models, although the models agreed with sharing between unrelated individuals. In beta out-of-frame sequences, excess twin sharing was weaker, because having fewer shared sequences lowered the signal-to-noise ratio. Abundant cord blood beta clonotypes carried fewer insertions; young adult naive repertoires showed a weaker similar trend, while memory repertoires showed none.

This same sample was also part of a study on T cells expressing NK-cell markers. The second source states: Three sorted T-cell subsets (CD3+CD56+NKG2C+, CD3+CD56+NKG2C- and CD3+CD56-NKG2C+) from fewer than 10 donors had their TCR beta-chain repertoires profiled. Of the eight sequenced donors, seven were found to be HCMV-seropositive and one was found to be HCMV-seronegative. In several experiments an anti-gammadeltaTCR antibody was added to restrict sorting to alphabetaTCR-expressing T cells. For more than 5 donors, the dominant CD3+CD56+NKG2C+ clonotypes were among the top 10 CD8+ clonotypes and accounted for about 1.0-7.0% of CD8+ T cells. Those dominant clonotypes were again the most abundant among CD3+CD56-NKG2C+ cells in several donors, at 28.3-60.1%. It remained unclear whether the expanded NKG2C-expressing T cell clones were specific for HCMV antigens. Randomly selected healthy volunteers, three men and five women, were used as the eight sequenced donors. A commercial ELISA kit detecting HCMV-specific IgG in serum was used to determine HCMV serostatus. For roughly 6 donors, bulk peripheral blood T-cell repertoires were also sequenced from unsorted PBMC. MIGEC handled demultiplexing of the reads and grouping by UMI, while MiTCR was used to assemble and quantify clonotypes. To remove erroneous sequences, TCR cDNA sequences were retained only when supported by two or more reads. The tcR package was used for downstream repertoire analysis, with clonotypes matched between fractions based on CDR3 nucleotide sequence plus V segment. VDJmatch was used to annotate antigen specificity against VDJdb, with one amino acid substitution allowed in CDR3.

The receptor comes from a young woman in good health. Recombination connected TRBV7-3 to TRBJ2-1, and perhaps TRBD1 as D gene, on 6 matching bases. Sequencing was performed on PBMCs. The CDR3 amino acid sequence is: CASSSQGHEQFF. The DNA reads as follows: TGTGCCAGCAGCTCACAGGGCCATGAGCAGTTCTTC.